This record covers a single T cell receptor (beta chain). Its cognate antigen is unknown. Different DNA sequences within this sample yield the same CDR3. Measured with immunoSEQ multiplex PCR; TCRdb has only the in-frame clones, and not every one. The sample records more than 45,000 clones, roughly 89% being singletons. Germline CDR1 reads MNHEY; CDR2 reads SMNVEV (reference sequence). CDR3 size: 17 residues. The ends lost 5 bases at V and 1 base at J; junction bases unmatched: 8. These data are taken from a study of cytomegalovirus exposure and HLA in healthy donors. Study-wide results and caveats: The finding came from a later analysis; first-cohort TCR clusters tended to co-occur in the 120 or so validation repertoires.

These donors were members of the 120-subject validation cohort, a group separate from the approximately 700-subject first cohort. The sequenced sample was PBMCs. This receptor was identified in a woman between 18 and 29 years old in good health and CMV-seronegative. The rearrangement uses TRBV27 and TRBJ2-1; TRBD2 matches 10 bases. CDR3 in amino acids: CASSPRLAGHSYNEQFF. In DNA form, the CDR3 reads TGTGCCAGCAGTCCGCGACTAGCGGGCCATTCCTACAATGAGCAGTTCTTC.